A single sample gave rise to the 30 T cell receptor beta chains below, sequenced in a study of T cell responses to AZD1222 COVID-19 vaccine. Assay: immunoSEQ multiplex PCR; the TCRdb copy retains only in-frame clones and omits some. The sample contains 130,000 to 150,000 clones, approximately 89% of which appear only once. Specimen: peripheral blood, collected 28 days after the second AZD1222 dose. The receptors were gathered from an adult who received the AZD1222 COVID-19 vaccine.

The chain uses TRBV7-8 and TRBJ2-7; unclear D gene. In germline, CDR1 is SGHVS, CDR2 FQNEAQ. This CDR3 is 18 amino acids long. The V end was cut by 4 bases, the J end by 0 bases, with 22 bases between. The CDR3 here is CASSSPLIVLYSSYEQYF. In DNA, the CDR3 is TGTGCCAGCAGCTCCCCCCTAATCGTGCTGTATAGCTCCTACGAGCAGTACTTC.

V and J are TRBV27 and TRBJ2-5; D remains unclear. V was trimmed by 0 bases and J by 1 base, leaving 15 bases between them. CDR3 length: 17 amino acids. Per the germline V gene, CDR1 is MNHEY and CDR2 is SMNVEV (reference sequence). CDR3 nucleotides: TGTGCCAGCAGTTTATCGTTTTCGGGCCATTTCCAAGAGACCCAGTACTTC. Translation gives CASSLSFSGHFQETQYF.

CDR3 DNA: TGTGCCAGCAGTGAACAGGCCCTAGGCTATGGCTACACCTTC. As protein: CASSEQALGYGYTF. The chain recombines TRBV2 with TRBJ1-2; D gene unclear. Trimming took off 2 bases at V and 4 bases at J, with 11 bases between the two ends. Germline V gene data show CDR1 as SNHLY and CDR2 as FYNNEI. The CDR3 covers 14 residues.

This rearrangement joins TRBV5-4 to TRBJ2-1; D uncertain. CDR3 length equals 14 residues. V gave up 4 bases and J gave up 12 bases, with 20 bases separating them. CDR1 and CDR2 from the germline V gene are SGHNT and YYREEE (reference sequence). For the CDR3, the DNA is TGTGCCAGCAGCCTGTACACAAAAGGGTGGGGGCAGTTCTTC. Its translation is CASSLYTKGWGQFF. Filled out from reference TRBV5-4 and TRBJ2-1, the complete variable domain reads ETGVTQSPTHLIKTRGQQVTLRCSSQSGHNTVSWYQQALGQGPQFIFQYYREEENGRGNFPPRFSGLQFPNYSSELNVNALELDDSALYLCASSLYTKGWGQFFGPGTRLTVL.

This chain joins TRBV28 and TRBJ2-7; D gene uncertain. The CDR3 has 14 residues. Germline V CDR1 and CDR2: MDHEN, SYDVKM. Trimming cost V 5 bases and J 0 bases, with 11 bases left between them. The CDR3, as DNA: TGTGCCAGCAGTCCCCACCAGAGCTCCTACGAGCAGTACTTC. This sequence encodes CASSPHQSSYEQYF.

The table lists this clone with a count of one. The chain carries TRBV7-8 and TRBJ1-6; 10 nucleotides agree with TRBD1. Germline CDR1 reads SGHVS; CDR2 reads FQNEAQ. The ends lost 6 bases at V and 10 bases at J; junction bases unmatched: 9. The CDR3 runs to 15 residues. CDR3 nucleotides: TGTGCCAGCAGGGCCGGGACAGGGGAAGGATCACCCCTCCACTTT. Translation gives CASRAGTGEGSPLHF. Full variable domain (outside the CDR3, taken from reference TRBV7-8 and TRBJ1-6): GAGVSQSPRYKVAKRGQDVALRCDPISGHVSLFWYQQALGQGPEFLTYFQNEAQLDKSGLPSDRFFAERPEGSVSTLKIQRTQQEDSAVYLCASRAGTGEGSPLHFGNGTRLTVT.

The CDR3 DNA reads as TGTGCCACCAGTACGGGATTCGACGAGCAGTACTTC. It specifies CATSTGFDEQYF. The chain employs TRBV24-1 and TRBJ2-7, with TRBD2 as a possible D gene (5 bases). V was cut by 6 bases and J by 5 bases, with 10 bases left in between. The CDR3 has 12 amino acids. Germline assignment: CDR1 KGHDR and CDR2 SFDVKD.

This sequence joins TRBV28 and TRBJ1-6; 8 nucleotides match TRBD1. There are 17 residues in the CDR3. V was pared by 6 bases and J by 6 bases, with 13 bases of the junction left unmatched. Per the germline V gene, CDR1 is MDHEN and CDR2 is SYDVKM. CDR3 amino acids: CASSQTPYRGSNSPLHF. The CDR3 nucleotides read TGTGCCAGCAGCCAAACCCCGTACAGGGGGTCTAATTCACCCCTCCACTTT.

This sequence joins TRBV4-1 and TRBJ1-4; D ambiguous. Germline lookup yields CDR1 MGHRA and CDR2 YSYEKL. This CDR3 is built from 16 residues. V dropped 3 bases and J dropped 0 bases, with 11 bases sitting between them. CDR3: CASSHARTPTNEKLFF. The CDR3 DNA reads TGCGCCAGCAGCCACGCTAGGACGCCAACTAATGAAAAACTGTTTTTT.

The chain employs TRBV6-6 and TRBJ2-5, with D possibly TRBD2 on 7 matching bases. Trimming shortened V by 4 bases and J by 3 bases, and 12 bases separated the two germline ends. Germline values: CDR1 MNHNY, CDR2 SVGAGI (reference sequence). The CDR3 is made up of 14 amino acids. Here the CDR3 reads CASSSPGGEETQYF. The CDR3 DNA sequence: TGTGCCAGCAGTTCCCCGGGGGGCGAAGAGACCCAGTACTTC.

V gene TRBV2 combines with J gene TRBJ2-1; 11 bases are shared with TRBD2. The CDR3 runs 15 residues. With 6 bases clipped from V and 5 bases from J, the junction kept 6 bases outside the gene matches. Looked up from germline, CDR1 is SNHLY and CDR2 is FYNNEI. CDR3 nucleotides: TGTGCCAGCAGCGGGACTAGCGGAAAGGACAATGAGCAGTTCTTC. Amino acids: CASSGTSGKDNEQFF. The full variable domain, its missing parts supplied by reference TRBV2 and TRBJ2-1, is EPEVTQTPSHQVTQMGQEVILRCVPISNHLYFYWYRQILGQKVEFLVSFYNNEISEKSEIFDDQFSVERPDGSNFTLKIRSTKLEDSAMYFCASSGTSGKDNEQFFGPGTRLTVL.

V and J are TRBV14 and TRBJ2-7, with D possibly TRBD2 on 5 matching bases. Between the trimmed V and J ends, which lost 2 bases and 7 bases, there was a span of 21 bases. Germline V gives CDR1 SGHDN, CDR2 FVKESK. The CDR3 consists of 16 residues. The CDR3 DNA sequence: TGTGCCAGCAGCCAAAACAACGGGTTCCCTGGAGGAGAGCAGTACTTC. This translates into CASSQNNGFPGGEQYF. The full variable domain, its missing parts supplied by reference TRBV14 and TRBJ2-7, is EAGVTQFPSHSVIEKGQTVTLRCDPISGHDNLYWYRRVMGKEIKFLLHFVKESKQDESGMPNNRFLAERTGGTYSTLKVQPAELEDSGVYFCASSQNNGFPGGEQYFGPGTRLTVT.

This chain links TRBV7-9 with TRBJ2-1, with D unclear. This CDR3 is built from 14 residues. Germline CDR1 SEHNR, CDR2 FQNEAQ (reference sequence). Trimming took 3 bases from V and 5 from J, leaving 11 bases between them. The CDR3 loop is CASSFFYGDNEQFF. CDR3 nucleotide sequence: TGTGCCAGCAGCTTTTTCTACGGCGACAATGAGCAGTTCTTC.

The chain couples TRBV5-4 to TRBJ1-1, with TRBD1 matching over 7 bases. V lost 4 bases, J lost 11 bases, and 14 bases stayed unmatched. The CDR3 is 14 residues long. CDR1 is SGHNT, CDR2 YYREEE, per germline (reference sequence). Here the CDR3 reads CASSASGGGSMAFF. CDR3 sequence (DNA): TGTGCCAGCAGCGCCTCGGGAGGGGGCTCTATGGCTTTCTTT.

Here the CDR3 reads CASSSGLAAAEQYF. In DNA, the CDR3 is TGTGCCAGCAGCTCCGGACTAGCTGCTGCCGAGCAGTACTTC. This rearrangement joins TRBV7-2 to TRBJ2-7; 8 bases map to TRBD2. The V and J ends lost 4 bases and 6 bases, in that order; junction bases with no gene match: 8. This CDR3 has 14 residues. CDR1 is SGHTA, CDR2 FQGNSA, per germline.

This chain links TRBV5-6 with TRBJ1-1; D gene ambiguous. This CDR3 spans 15 amino acids. Germline V gives CDR1 SGHDT, CDR2 YYEEEE. The V end lost 5 bases, the J end lost 5 bases, and 19 bases lay between the germline ends. The CDR3 sequence is CASRFAEDGWTEAFF. In DNA, the CDR3 is TGTGCCAGCAGGTTTGCGGAAGATGGTTGGACTGAAGCTTTCTTT.

The chain carries TRBV27 and TRBJ2-2; the D is unclear. Germline V gene sequence: CDR1 MNHEY, CDR2 SMNVEV (reference sequence). The CDR3 spans 14 residues. Deletions cut 2 bases from V and 2 bases from J, with 6 bases between. CDR3 sequence (DNA): TGTGCCAGCAGTTTAACCCCCAACACCGGGGAGCTGTTTTTT. Translation: CASSLTPNTGELFF.

This clone showed up just once. The chain combines TRBV6-5 with TRBJ2-1, with D unresolved. Trimming left V 6 bases short and J 12 bases short, with 15 bases between. This CDR3 is 12 amino acids long. Germline assignment: CDR1 MNHEY and CDR2 SVGAGI. The CDR3 loop is CASRFTDHGQFF. In DNA, the CDR3 is TGTGCCAGCAGATTCACAGACCACGGGCAGTTCTTC.

This chain joins TRBV6-5 and TRBJ1-4; no reliable D call. Germline-derived CDR1 and CDR2 are MNHEY and SVGAGI. This CDR3 is built from 14 residues. The germline V and J ends were trimmed by 8 bases and 0 bases, with 10 bases remaining between them. The CDR3 region is CASRRTATNEKLFF. CDR3 coding DNA: TGTGCCAGCCGACGGACGGCAACTAATGAAAAACTGTTTTTT.

The genes are TRBV28 and TRBJ1-4; the match to TRBD1 covers 7 bases. V was pared by 7 bases and J by 7 bases, with 9 bases of the junction left unmatched. CDR3 length: 14 residues. Germline lookup yields CDR1 MDHEN and CDR2 SYDVKM. This CDR3 reads CASISGQASEKLFF. The CDR3 DNA is TGTGCCAGCATCTCTGGACAGGCTAGTGAAAAACTGTTTTTT.

The DNA of the CDR3 is TGTGCCAGCAGCCTAGCCAGGGGGCTCAGGAATGAAGCTTTCTTT. Protein product: CASSLARGLRNEAFF. J is TRBJ1-1 and V is TRBV5-4, with 8 bases aligning to TRBD1. Germline V gene lookup returns CDR1 SGHNT and CDR2 YYREEE (reference sequence). The CDR3 runs to 15 residues. V trimming: 4 bases; J trimming: 7 bases; junction bases outside the gene matches: 12.

This clone has just one count. The chain couples TRBV6-6 to TRBJ1-5; 10 bases agree with TRBD1. The V and J ends lost 4 bases and 3 bases, in that order; junction bases with no gene match: 6. This CDR3 has 16 amino acids. The V gene's germline CDR1 is MNHNY and CDR2 SVGAGI (reference sequence). In DNA, the CDR3 is TGTGCCAGCAGTTCCAGGGACAGGGGACACAATCAGCCCCAGCATTTT. This encodes CASSSRDRGHNQPQHF.

This rearrangement joins TRBV27 to TRBJ2-5, with D unresolved. V gave up 6 bases and J gave up 6 bases, with 14 bases separating them. The CDR3 sequence is 13 residues long. Germline V gene data show CDR1 as MNHEY and CDR2 as SMNVEV (reference sequence). This CDR3 is CASSHTPEQTQYF. CDR3 nucleotide sequence: TGTGCCAGCAGCCACACACCCGAACAGACCCAGTACTTC.

This clone was picked up one time. The chain employs TRBV28 and TRBJ1-6; a weak D match, TRBD1 (6 bases). V was shortened by 10 bases and J by 4 bases, with 17 bases between the two germline ends. This CDR3 region has 15 residues. CDR1 and CDR2 (germline): MDHEN, SYDVKM. CDR3 in DNA: TGTGCCACCCACGCTCCAGGGGCTTATAATTCACCCCTCCACTTT. Its protein product is CATHAPGAYNSPLHF.

The chain is built from TRBV7-2 and TRBJ2-2; D remains ambiguous. Trimming shortened V by 4 bases and J by 2 bases, and 8 bases separated the two germline ends. This CDR3 is 14 amino acids long. From germline, CDR1 is SGHTA and CDR2 FQGNSA. The CDR3 sequence is CASSYQPNTGELFF. The CDR3 DNA reads TGTGCCAGCAGCTACCAACCAAACACCGGGGAGCTGTTTTTT.

This chain links TRBV4-1 with TRBJ1-4; possible D gene TRBD1, 5 bases. The germline CDR1 and CDR2 sequences are MGHRA and YSYEKL. The length of the CDR3 is 16 residues. V lost 5 bases and J 6 bases, leaving 19 bases between the germline ends. This CDR3 is CASSSGSITQHEKLFF. In nucleotides, the CDR3 is TGCGCCAGCAGCTCAGGGAGTATCACCCAGCATGAAAAACTGTTTTTT.

The chain carries TRBV5-1 and TRBJ1-1; D call uncertain. The CDR3 covers 16 residues. Germline V lookup: CDR1 SGHRS, CDR2 YFSETQ. The V and J ends lost 3 bases and 2 bases respectively, with 17 bases between them. The CDR3 region has the DNA TGCGCCAGCAGCTCACTGGGAGTGGACGGCAACACTGAAGCTTTCTTT. Its protein product is CASSSLGVDGNTEAFF.

The chain couples TRBV6-4 to TRBJ2-4; possibly TRBD2 for D (6 bases). The CDR3 spans 13 residues. The germline gives CDR1 MRHNA, CDR2 SNTAGT. The V end lost 2 bases, the J end lost 11 bases, and 13 bases lay between the germline ends. The chain's CDR3 is CASSDRQGGVQYF. The CDR3 DNA reads TGTGCCAGCAGTGACCGGCAGGGAGGCGTTCAGTACTTC.

V usage is TRBV28 and J usage is TRBJ1-6; no reliable D call. The length of the CDR3 is 14 residues. Germline assignment: CDR1 MDHEN and CDR2 SYDVKM. V was pared by 1 base and J by 7 bases, with 8 bases between. DNA of the CDR3: TGTGCCAGCAGTTTATCCGGCCCCAATTCACCCCTCCACTTT. Protein: CASSLSGPNSPLHF.

CDR3 sequence (DNA): TGTGCCAGCAGCCAAAACCTTGGGTCAGGCGCAGATACGCAGTATTTT. As protein: CASSQNLGSGADTQYF. The rearrangement joins TRBV7-2 to TRBJ2-3; no clear D. Trimming pared 5 bases from V and 4 bases from J, leaving 19 bases between. The V gene's germline CDR1 is SGHTA and CDR2 FQGNSA. The CDR3 is 16 residues long. The whole variable domain, filled in from reference TRBV7-2 and TRBJ2-3, reads GAGVSQSPSNKVTEKGKDVELRCDPISGHTALYWYRQSLGQGLEFLIYFQGNSAPDKSGLPSDRFSAERTGGSVSTLTIQRTQQEDSAVYLCASSQNLGSGADTQYFGPGTRLTVL.